The 5 T cell receptor beta chains below were found in one sample sequenced in a study of T-cell memory formation after mild COVID-19. TCRdb redid the calling of the 5' RACE reads with MiXCR, one entry per CDR3 protein. Of some 320,000 distinct CDR3 sequences in the sample, 13% to 15% are singletons; the top ten hold 21%. The sequenced sample was PBMCs or a T cell subset sorted from them (not recorded which). These receptors were collected from a man between 18 and 35 years old who had mild COVID-19 (a few samples of this study predate the infection). Cell type and time point are not known.

The rearrangement links TRBV4-3 to TRBJ1-5, with D hard to call. V was clipped by 3 bases and J by 0 bases, with 9 bases between them. Germline V CDR1 and CDR2: LGHNA, YSLEER. CDR3 length: 15 amino acids. CDR3 sequence: CASSQDGFSNQPQHF. The CDR3 region has the DNA TGCGCCAGCAGCCAGGACGGTTTTAGCAATCAGCCCCAGCATTTT.

The rearrangement uses TRBV7-9 and TRBJ1-6, with D maybe TRBD1 (5 bases). V was trimmed by 2 bases and J by 7 bases, leaving 18 bases between them. CDR1 and CDR2 (germline): SEHNR, FQNEAQ (reference sequence). The length of the CDR3 is 17 residues. CDR3 nucleotide sequence: TGTGCCAGCAGCTTACAGGGCGAGGAGGCCATGAATTCACCCCTCCACTTT. Residues: CASSLQGEEAMNSPLHF.

A few counts support this clonotype. This chain links TRBV7-9 with TRBJ2-4; no clear D. V lost 1 base and J 9 bases, leaving 7 bases between the germline ends. The CDR3 has 12 residues. CDR1 and CDR2 (germline): SEHNR, FQNEAQ (reference sequence). The CDR3 DNA reads as TGTGCCAGCAGCTTAGTCTCGGGCATTCAGTACTTC. Translating gives CASSLVSGIQYF.

This clonotype was seen repeatedly, ten times or more. The rearrangement uses TRBV5-1 and TRBJ1-1; 7 positions agree with TRBD1. The CDR3 covers 19 residues. Germline CDR1 SGHRS, CDR2 YFSETQ. The ends lost 0 bases at V and 0 bases at J; junction bases unmatched: 14. Written as DNA, the CDR3 is TGCGCCAGCAGCTTGGGCCGACGGGACAGCTACCTCATGAACACTGAAGCTTTCTTT. It codes for CASSLGRRDSYLMNTEAFF. The full variable domain, completed using reference TRBV5-1 and TRBJ1-1, is KAGVTQTPRYLIKTRGQQVTLSCSPISGHRSVSWYQQTPGQGLQFLFEYFSETQRNKGNFPGRFSGRQFSNSRSEMNVSTLELGDSALYLCASSLGRRDSYLMNTEAFFGQGTRLTVV.

The chain joins TRBV20-1 to TRBJ2-1; TRBD2 agrees at 9 bases. The CDR3 spans 15 residues. J gave up 6 bases and V 0 bases, and 6 bases lay outside the gene matches. The germline V gene encodes CDR1 DFQATT and CDR2 SNEGSKA (reference sequence). The CDR3 protein is CSARDRAGGPNEQFF. The DNA for the CDR3 is TGCAGTGCTAGAGACAGAGCGGGGGGCCCCAATGAGCAGTTCTTC.